The 25 T cell receptor beta chains below all came from one sample that was sequenced in a study of T-cell reconstitution after alpha-beta-depleted transplantation in children. Unique molecular identifiers tagged the TCRbeta library. TCRdb independently ran MiXCR on the PCR reads; one entry per CDR3 protein. In the table there are about a million distinct CDR3 sequences, around 30% of which are singletons. The sequencing used PBMCs, mostly from graft donor cells, collected 360 days after TCRalphabeta/CD19-depleted stem cell transplant. These receptors were taken from a boy in the first two years of life who had a stem cell transplant for SCID, so the T cells may come from the graft donor.

J is TRBJ2-6 and V is TRBV20-1; weak D call: TRBD2 (7 bases). Trimming pared 2 bases from V and 3 bases from J, leaving 17 bases between. Germline CDR1 reads DFQATT; CDR2 reads SNEGSKA (reference sequence). The CDR3 loop spans 17 amino acids. This CDR3 reads CSARMQQGGFGANVLTF. The CDR3 DNA reads as TGCAGTGCTAGAATGCAACAGGGAGGGTTTGGGGCCAACGTCCTGACTTTC.

This clonotype was counted between two and nine times. The CDR3 loop is CASSLGHGTAEGYEQYF. CDR3 sequence (DNA): TGTGCCAGCAGTTTAGGTCACGGGACAGCGGAAGGCTACGAGCAGTACTTC. This sequence joins TRBV12-3 or TRBV12-4 and TRBJ2-7, with 7 bases identical to TRBD1. The CDR3 sequence is 17 residues long. V trimming: 1 base; J trimming: 3 bases; junction bases outside the gene matches: 12.

For the CDR3, the DNA is TGTGCCAGCAGTGGGGGACAGGGATCGTCGAACACTGAAGCTTTCTTT. Its translation is CASSGGQGSSNTEAFF. The rearrangement links TRBV2 to TRBJ1-1; 9 bases are shared with TRBD1. Germline assignment: CDR1 SNHLY and CDR2 FYNNEI. Losses at the gene ends were 4 bases for V and 1 base for J; bases not matched to a gene: 7. The CDR3 is made up of 16 amino acids.

The CDR3: CSARRGEAPINIQYF. For the CDR3, the DNA is TGCAGTGCTAGGAGGGGGGAAGCCCCGATAAACATTCAGTACTTC. This sequence joins TRBV20-1 and TRBJ2-4, with D perhaps being TRBD1 or TRBD2 (6 bases each). CDR3 size: 15 residues. CDR1 is DFQATT, CDR2 SNEGSKA, per germline (reference sequence). With 3 bases removed from V and 6 bases from J, the gap between germline ends came to 18 bases.

The V gene is TRBV20-1, the J gene TRBJ2-7; 8 nucleotides agree with TRBD2. There are 14 residues in the CDR3. The germline gives CDR1 DFQATT, CDR2 SNEGSKA (reference sequence). J was trimmed by 3 bases and V by 6 bases; bases with no gene match: 10. The CDR3 protein is CSALRTSSLYEQYF. The CDR3 bases are TGCAGTGCGCTGAGGACTAGCAGTCTCTACGAGCAGTACTTC.

The chain has TRBV12-3 or TRBV12-4 and TRBJ2-5; the D gene is possibly TRBD2 (6 bases). The CDR3 is made up of 15 amino acids. Trimming removed 5 bases from V and 3 bases from J, with 16 bases in between. Here the CDR3 reads CASSPLKTSEETQYF. The CDR3 DNA follows: TGTGCCAGCAGTCCACTCAAGACTAGTGAAGAGACCCAGTACTTC.

This chain connects TRBV9 to TRBJ2-1, with D perhaps matching TRBD1 or TRBD2 (5 bases each). Germline-derived CDR1 and CDR2 are SGDLS and YYNGEE. The CDR3 has 15 residues. Trimming left V 4 bases short and J 4 bases short, with 15 bases between. The CDR3 DNA reads as TGTGCCAGCAGCCCCCTCGGGACCCCATACAATGAGCAGTTCTTC. It codes for CASSPLGTPYNEQFF. Supplemented by reference TRBV9 and TRBJ2-1, the full variable domain reads DSGVTQTPKHLITATGQRVTLRCSPRSGDLSVYWYQQSLDQGLQFLIQYYNGEERAKGNILERFSAQQFPDLHSELNLSSLELGDSALYFCASSPLGTPYNEQFFGPGTRLTVL.

V and J are TRBV18 and TRBJ2-7, with D possibly matching TRBD2 (6 bases). This CDR3 is built from 14 residues. Germline loops: CDR1 KGHSH, CDR2 LQKENI. Trimming cost V 3 bases and J 4 bases, with 13 bases left between them. The CDR3 region is CASSPGGGEYEQYF. Written as DNA, the CDR3 is TGTGCCAGCTCACCCGGGGGTGGCGAATACGAGCAGTACTTC. Full variable domain (rest looked up from reference TRBV18 and TRBJ2-7): NAGVMQNPRHLVRRRGQEARLRCSPMKGHSHVYWYRQLPEEGLKFMVYLQKENIIDESGMPKERFSAEFPKEGPSILRIQQVVRGDSAAYFCASSPGGGEYEQYFGPGTRLTVT.

This sequence joins TRBV24-1 and TRBJ2-6; 7 positions match TRBD1. The germline V gene encodes CDR1 KGHDR and CDR2 SFDVKD. This CDR3 region has 21 residues. The V and J ends lost 12 bases and 0 bases, in that order; junction bases with no gene match: 25. This CDR3 is CASLSDREGNLVCSGANVLTF. The CDR3 coding sequence is TGTGCCTCTCTCTCCGACAGGGAAGGCAACCTGGTATGCTCTGGGGCCAACGTCCTGACTTTC.

The V and J genes are TRBV5-1 and TRBJ2-2, with TRBD2 as a possible D gene (6 bases). The germline CDR1 and CDR2 sequences are SGHRS and YFSETQ. This CDR3 contains 16 residues. The V and J ends lost 3 bases and 4 bases respectively, with 16 bases between them. Here the CDR3 reads CASSWMEGRSTGELFF. The CDR3 DNA reads as TGCGCCAGCAGCTGGATGGAGGGCAGGAGCACCGGGGAGCTGTTTTTT.

This clonotype was picked up a small number of times. V gene TRBV12-3 or TRBV12-4 combines with J gene TRBJ1-1; 7 bases match TRBD1. After removal of 5 bases from V and 3 bases from J, the junction contained 3 bases not matched to a gene. This CDR3 is 13 amino acids long. CDR3 nucleotide sequence: TGTGCCAGCAGTCACGACAGGGACACTGAAGCTTTCTTT. Protein product: CASSHDRDTEAFF.

The chain has TRBV30 and TRBJ2-6, with D possibly being TRBD1 (5 bases). CDR1 GTSNPN and CDR2 SVGIG come from the germline V gene (reference sequence). The CDR3 spans 14 residues. V gave up 3 bases and J gave up 4 bases, with 10 bases separating them. The CDR3 loop reads CAWSQGPGANVLTF. For the CDR3, the DNA is TGTGCCTGGAGCCAGGGTCCCGGGGCCAACGTCCTGACTTTC.

The J gene is TRBJ2-1, the V gene TRBV5-1; D possibly matches TRBD1 or TRBD2 (5 bases each). There are 16 residues in the CDR3. Germline V CDR1 and CDR2: SGHRS, YFSETQ. Trimming cost V 4 bases and J 2 bases, with 16 bases left between them. For the CDR3, the DNA is TGCGCCAGCAGCCCCGGCCAGGGAGAGGCCTACAATGAGCAGTTCTTC. It is translated as CASSPGQGEAYNEQFF.

This clonotype was seen only a few times. The V and J genes are TRBV5-5 and TRBJ1-4; D is uncertain. The V gene's germline CDR1 is SGHKS and CDR2 YYEKEE (reference sequence). The germline V and J ends were trimmed by 1 base and 8 bases, with 6 bases remaining between them. There are 12 residues in the CDR3. The CDR3 here is CASSLMGEKLFF. CDR3 nucleotides: TGTGCCAGCAGCTTGATGGGGGAAAAACTGTTTTTT.

The gene calls are TRBV10-3 and TRBJ2-5; TRBD1 is a possible D gene (5 bases). V lost 0 bases and J 5 bases, leaving 10 bases between the germline ends. The CDR3 is made up of 14 amino acids. Germline V gene data show CDR1 as ENHRY and CDR2 as SYGVKD. CDR3 nucleotide sequence: TGTGCCATCAGTGAGTCGATCGCAGGGGAGACCCAGTACTTC. Protein sequence: CAISESIAGETQYF.

Only a few counts were recorded for this clonotype. This chain uses TRBV20-1 with TRBJ2-5; perhaps TRBD1 as D (5 bases). V was cut by 5 bases and J by 2 bases, with 18 bases left in between. The CDR3 covers 15 residues. The V gene's germline CDR1 is DFQATT and CDR2 SNEGSKA (reference sequence). The CDR3 DNA follows: TGCAGTGCTGGAAAAACAGGTGTGCAGCAAGAGACCCAGTACTTC. The encoded protein is CSAGKTGVQQETQYF.

This clonotype was counted between two and nine times. The chain recombines TRBV4-3 with TRBJ1-2; D gene unclear. The germline V gene encodes CDR1 LGHNA and CDR2 YSLEER. Trimming took 4 bases from V and 11 from J, leaving 23 bases between them. The CDR3 has 15 amino acids. CDR3 sequence: CASSLPVHLQRRYTF. The CDR3 nucleotides are TGCGCCAGCAGCCTTCCCGTACACCTACAGCGTAGATACACCTTC.

This clonotype was detected only a few times. The rearrangement joins TRBV6-1 to TRBJ2-2, with D possibly being TRBD1 (6 bases). The CDR3 has 13 residues. V lost 9 bases, J lost 3 bases, and 11 bases lay in between. From germline, CDR1 is MNHNS and CDR2 SASEGT. The CDR3 spells CASRGFDTGELFF. The DNA for the CDR3 is TGTGCCAGTAGGGGGTTTGACACCGGGGAGCTGTTTTTT.

This chain connects TRBV6-2 or TRBV6-3 to TRBJ1-1; a weak D match, TRBD1 (5 bases). V was cut by 1 base and J by 6 bases, with 15 bases left in between. CDR3 size: 15 residues. CDR1 and CDR2 from the germline V gene are MNHEY and SVGEGT. CDR3 region: CASSYWPSGWAEAFF. Here the CDR3 DNA reads TGTGCCAGCAGTTACTGGCCCTCAGGGTGGGCTGAAGCTTTCTTT.

This clonotype showed up just a few times. The rearrangement links TRBV6-1 to TRBJ2-7; the D is unclear. The germline V gene has CDR1 MNHNS and CDR2 SASEGT. V dropped 1 base and J dropped 7 bases, with 8 bases sitting between them. The CDR3 spans 12 residues. The CDR3 loop reads CASSEVMGEQYF. The CDR3 DNA sequence: TGTGCCAGCAGTGAAGTAATGGGGGAGCAGTACTTC.

This clonotype appeared a few times. The V gene is TRBV7-9, the J gene TRBJ2-1, with D possibly TRBD2 on 5 matching bases. Per the germline V gene, CDR1 is SEHNR and CDR2 is FQNEAQ (reference sequence). V dropped 5 bases and J dropped 9 bases, with 20 bases sitting between them. CDR3 length equals 15 residues. The CDR3 DNA follows: TGTGCCAGCAGCCCACGTGGCGGGCTTGTTGTTGAGCAGTTCTTC. Protein product: CASSPRGGLVVEQFF.

This chain links TRBV20-1 with TRBJ1-1; TRBD1 is a possible D gene (5 bases). V was cut by 5 bases and J by 2 bases, with 12 bases left in between. The CDR3 runs 13 residues. CDR1 DFQATT and CDR2 SNEGSKA come from the germline V gene (reference sequence). The CDR3 bases are TGCAGTGCTCCGGGGGGAGGTAACACTGAAGCTTTCTTT. It encodes CSAPGGGNTEAFF.

This clonotype was counted only a few times. The V and J genes are TRBV29-1 and TRBJ2-7; TRBD2 matches at 8 bases. Trimming at V came to 6 bases and at J to 0 bases, leaving 4 bases not matched to a gene. Germline values: CDR1 SQVTM, CDR2 ANQGSEA. The CDR3 covers 13 residues. The CDR3 protein is CSVGGELSYEQYF. The CDR3 DNA reads as TGCAGCGTCGGGGGGGAACTCTCCTACGAGCAGTACTTC.

This clonotype was seen a handful of times. This sequence joins TRBV7-9 and TRBJ2-3, with a tentative D call TRBD1 (6 bases). CDR3 size: 14 residues. V shed 2 bases and J shed 6 bases, with 12 bases lying between them. Germline V gene lookup returns CDR1 SEHNR and CDR2 FQNEAQ (reference sequence). The CDR3 here is CASSLTEGVDTQYF. CDR3 sequence (DNA): TGTGCCAGCAGCTTAACCGAGGGGGTGGATACGCAGTATTTT.

This clonotype has ten or more counts. The chain joins TRBV12-3 or TRBV12-4 to TRBJ2-7, with D perhaps matching TRBD1 or TRBD2 (5 bases each). V was pared by 3 bases and J by 2 bases, with 14 bases between. The CDR3 contains 15 residues. CDR3 in DNA: TGTGCCAGCAGTTTGGCGAAGGGGACCGCCTACGAGCAGTACTTC. This gives the protein CASSLAKGTAYEQYF.